This paragraph covers one T cell receptor (beta chain) sequence. The entry originates in a study of T cell responses to AZD1222 COVID-19 vaccine. Repertoires were generated with immunoSEQ multiplex PCR, while TCRdb's copy carries only in-frame clones and drops some. The top ten clones hold over 7.5% of a sample with roughly 120,000 clones, over 80% of them seen once. This CDR3 contains 15 residues. The germline V gene encodes CDR1 SEHNR and CDR2 FQNEAQ (reference sequence). V shed 0 bases and J shed 0 bases, with 9 bases lying between them. The gene calls are TRBV7-9 and TRBJ2-7, with D unclear. The sample here was peripheral blood, taken 28 days after the second AZD1222 dose. The clonotype comes from an adult who received the AZD1222 COVID-19 vaccine. The CDR3 bases are TGTGCCAGCAGCTTAGCTCAGTTTAGCTCCTACGAGCAGTACTTC. This translates into CASSLAQFSSYEQYF.